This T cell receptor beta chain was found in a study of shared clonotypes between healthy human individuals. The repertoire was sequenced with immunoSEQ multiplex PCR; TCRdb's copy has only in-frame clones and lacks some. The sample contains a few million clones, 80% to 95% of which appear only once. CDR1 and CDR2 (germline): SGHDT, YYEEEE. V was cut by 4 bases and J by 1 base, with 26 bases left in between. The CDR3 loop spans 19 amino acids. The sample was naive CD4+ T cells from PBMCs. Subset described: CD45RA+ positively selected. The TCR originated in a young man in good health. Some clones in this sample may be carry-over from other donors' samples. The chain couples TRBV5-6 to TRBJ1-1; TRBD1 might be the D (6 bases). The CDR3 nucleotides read TGTGCCAGCAGCCCCCTAGGGGGGGCATCAGCTATATGGAACACTGAAGCTTTCTTT. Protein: CASSPLGGASAIWNTEAFF.